A selection of T cell receptor beta chains follows, all from one sample in a study of blood T cell repertoires in COVID-19. Profiled with immunoSEQ multiplex PCR; TCRdb holds only in-frame clones, not every one. The data contain approximately 21,000 clones, 75% to 85% of them singletons. The specimen sequenced was peripheral blood. These receptors came from a man at least 80 years old with acute or convalescent COVID-19. CDR3s include the opening cysteine and the closing phenylalanine or tryptophan. D genes are given only for firm matches. Rows may omit the clone size; those that give it use once, few, many or a size class.

TRBJ1-1,TRBV6-6,-,-,CASRDFRFGGTEAFF,TGTGCCAGCAGGGACTTCAGGTTTGGAGGGACTGAAGCTTTCTTT
TRBJ2-1,TRBV7-3,TRBD1,-,CASSKRTGLYNEQFF,TGTGCCAGCAGCAAGCGGACAGGGCTCTACAATGAGCAGTTCTTC
TRBJ1-2,TRBV7-8,TRBD1,-,CASSPAGTGASSIYGYTF,TGTGCCAGCAGCCCGGCCGGGACAGGGGCTTCTTCTATCTATGGCTACACCTTC
TRBJ2-5,TRBV24-1,TRBD1,-,CATSAGQGKETQYF,TGTGCCACCAGTGCCGGACAGGGCAAAGAGACCCAGTACTTC
TRBJ2-2,TRBV9,TRBD2,few,CASSEGRVNTGELFF,TGTGCCAGCAGCGAGGGGAGGGTAAACACCGGGGAGCTGTTTTTT
TRBJ1-2,TRBV7-8,-,-,CASSLSPTGNYGYTF,TGTGCCAGCAGCTTAAGCCCGACGGGTAACTATGGCTACACCTTC
TRBJ2-5,TRBV7-9,TRBD1,once,CASSYDRGQETQYF,TGTGCCAGCAGCTACGACAGGGGACAAGAGACCCAGTACTTC
TRBJ2-3,TRBV7-2,-,-,CASTSPGGTDTQYF,TGTGCCAGCACCTCGCCGGGAGGCACAGATACGCAGTATTTT
TRBJ1-1,TRBV4-1,-,-,CASSQEQGMGTEAFF,TGCGCCAGCAGCCAAGAACAGGGCATGGGCACTGAAGCTTTCTTT
TRBJ2-3,TRBV7-2,-,-,CASSLTPGGGTDTQYF,TGTGCCAGCAGCTTAACCCCCGGGGGAGGCACAGATACGCAGTATTTT
TRBJ1-1,TRBV9,-,-,CASSLTGGKNTEAFF,TGTGCCAGCAGCCTAACGGGGGGCAAGAACACTGAAGCTTTCTTT
TRBJ2-1,TRBV11-3,TRBD2,-,CASSSNLGLAGGPSNEQFF,TGTGCCAGCAGCTCTAACTTGGGACTAGCGGGAGGGCCATCCAATGAGCAGTTCTTC
TRBJ1-6,TRBV28,-,-,CASKEGSYNSPLHF,TGTGCCAGCAAGGAGGGCTCCTATAATTCACCCCTCCACTTT
TRBJ2-7,TRBV6-6,-,-,CASSYPGYEQYF,TGTGCCAGCAGTTACCCAGGCTACGAGCAGTACTTC